This T cell receptor beta chain was captured in a study of T cells expressing NK-cell markers. Notes on this clonotype: What it recognizes is unknown.

Study outcomes and limitations: Dominant NKG2C+ clonotypes in a handful of donors made up 1.0-7.0% of CD8+ T cells. Several of the donors also had these clonotypes leading their CD3+CD56-NKG2C+ fraction.

TCRdb reanalyzed the 5' RACE reads and collapses them to one entry per CDR3 protein, without DNA. The table lists 450,000 to 600,000 distinct CDR3 sequences. This receptor was taken from a man younger than 35 in good health. The sequencing sample was made of blood T cells: a sorted CD56 or NKG2C T cell subset, CD4+ or CD8+ T cells, or bulk PBMC T cells (not recorded which).

CDR3 region: CSADLGALGQYF. The chain employs TRBV20-1 and TRBJ2-3. Germline V gene data show CDR1 as DFQATT and CDR2 as SNEGSKA (reference sequence). The CDR3 is 12 amino acids.